This TCR beta chain was sequenced for a study of shared clonotypes between healthy human individuals. Comment on this clone: The same CDR3 is also encoded by other DNA sequences in this sample.

Positive CCR7 selection of CD45RO-negative cells yielded the naive CD8 cells, and terminally differentiated effector memory CD45RA+ cells were excluded. The CDR3 length is 14 residues. Trimming cost V 6 bases and J 1 base; bases outside gene matches: 3. Germline CDR1 LNHDA, CDR2 SQIVND (reference sequence). TCRdb's table, derived via immunoSEQ multiplex PCR, lists solely in-frame clones and lacks some. The sample has roughly 2 million clones, about 95% seen once; the top ten hold around 1.1%. The source is a man aged 18 to 35 in good health. The chain has TRBV19 and TRBJ1-1, with 9 bases matching TRBD1. What was sequenced was naive CD8+ T cells sorted from blood. The CDR3 nucleotides are TGTGCCAGTAGCACAGGGGGCTGGAACACTGAAGCTTTCTTT. Encoded protein: CASSTGGWNTEAFF.